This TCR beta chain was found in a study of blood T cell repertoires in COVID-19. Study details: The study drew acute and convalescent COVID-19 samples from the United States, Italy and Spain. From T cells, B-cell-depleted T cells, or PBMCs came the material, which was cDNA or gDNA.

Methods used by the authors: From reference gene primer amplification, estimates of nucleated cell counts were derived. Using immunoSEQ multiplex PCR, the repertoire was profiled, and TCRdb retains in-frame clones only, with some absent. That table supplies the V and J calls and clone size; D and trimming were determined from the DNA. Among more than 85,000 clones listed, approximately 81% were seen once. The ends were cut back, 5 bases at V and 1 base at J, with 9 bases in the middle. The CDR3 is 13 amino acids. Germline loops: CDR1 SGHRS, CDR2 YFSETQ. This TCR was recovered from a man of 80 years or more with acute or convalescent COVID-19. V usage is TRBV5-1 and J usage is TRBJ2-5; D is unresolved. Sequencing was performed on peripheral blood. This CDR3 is CASRNNLQETQYF. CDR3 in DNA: TGCGCCAGCAGAAACAACCTCCAAGAGACCCAGTACTTC.